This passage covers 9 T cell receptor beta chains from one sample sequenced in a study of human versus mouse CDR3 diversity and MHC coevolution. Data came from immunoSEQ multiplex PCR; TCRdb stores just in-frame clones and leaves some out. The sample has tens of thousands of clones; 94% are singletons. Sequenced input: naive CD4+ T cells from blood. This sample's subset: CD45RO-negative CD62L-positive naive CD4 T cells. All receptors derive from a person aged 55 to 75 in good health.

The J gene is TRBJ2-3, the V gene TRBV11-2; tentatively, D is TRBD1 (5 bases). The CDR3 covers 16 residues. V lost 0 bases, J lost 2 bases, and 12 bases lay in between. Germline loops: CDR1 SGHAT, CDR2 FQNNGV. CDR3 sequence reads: CASSLDSAGPTDTQYF. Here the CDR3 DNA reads TGTGCCAGCAGCTTAGATTCGGCAGGGCCCACAGATACGCAGTATTTT.

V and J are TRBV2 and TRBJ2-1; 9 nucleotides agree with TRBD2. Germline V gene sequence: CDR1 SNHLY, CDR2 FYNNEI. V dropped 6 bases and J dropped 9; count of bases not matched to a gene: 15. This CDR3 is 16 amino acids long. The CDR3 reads CASRATSGDPTGEQFF. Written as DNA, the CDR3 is TGTGCCAGCAGGGCGACTAGCGGAGACCCCACAGGTGAGCAGTTCTTC.

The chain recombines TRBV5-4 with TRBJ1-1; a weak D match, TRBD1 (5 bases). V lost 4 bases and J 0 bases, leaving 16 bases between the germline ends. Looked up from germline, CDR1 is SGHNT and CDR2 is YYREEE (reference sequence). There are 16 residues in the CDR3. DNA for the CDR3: TGTGCCAGCAGCCGAAGTCCCAGGACAATGAACACTGAAGCTTTCTTT. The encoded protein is CASSRSPRTMNTEAFF.

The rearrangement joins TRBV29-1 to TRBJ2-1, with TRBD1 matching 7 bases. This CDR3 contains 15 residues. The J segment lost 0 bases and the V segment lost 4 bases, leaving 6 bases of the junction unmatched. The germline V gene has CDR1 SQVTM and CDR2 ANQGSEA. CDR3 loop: CSVVDRDFSYNEQFF. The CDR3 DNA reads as TGCAGCGTTGTAGACAGGGATTTCTCCTACAATGAGCAGTTCTTC.

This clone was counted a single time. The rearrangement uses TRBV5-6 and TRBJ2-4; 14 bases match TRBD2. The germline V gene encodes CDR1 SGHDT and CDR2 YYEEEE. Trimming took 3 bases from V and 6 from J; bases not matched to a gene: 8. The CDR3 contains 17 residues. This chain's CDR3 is CASSWGLAGATRNIQYF. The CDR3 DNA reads TGTGCCAGCAGCTGGGGACTAGCGGGAGCCACCCGAAACATTCAGTACTTC. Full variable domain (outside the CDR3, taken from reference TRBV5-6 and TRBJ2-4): DAGVTQSPTHLIKTRGQQVTLRCSPKSGHDTVSWYQQALGQGPQFIFQYYEEEERQRGNFPDRFSGHQFPNYSSELNVNALLLGDSALYLCASSWGLAGATRNIQYFGAGTRLSVL.

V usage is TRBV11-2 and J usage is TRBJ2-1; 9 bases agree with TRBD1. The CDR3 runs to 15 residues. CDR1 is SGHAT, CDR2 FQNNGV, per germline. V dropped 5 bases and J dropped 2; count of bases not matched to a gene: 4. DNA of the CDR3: TGTGCCAGCAGCCGAGACAGGGGGGCCTACAATGAGCAGTTCTTC. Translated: CASSRDRGAYNEQFF.

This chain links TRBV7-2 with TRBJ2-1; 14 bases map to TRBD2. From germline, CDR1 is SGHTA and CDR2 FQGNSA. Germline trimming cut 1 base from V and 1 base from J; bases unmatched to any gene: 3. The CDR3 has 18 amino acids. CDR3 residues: CASSLVTSGRGSYNEQFF. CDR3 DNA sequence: TGTGCCAGCAGCTTAGTGACTAGCGGGAGGGGGTCCTACAATGAGCAGTTCTTC.

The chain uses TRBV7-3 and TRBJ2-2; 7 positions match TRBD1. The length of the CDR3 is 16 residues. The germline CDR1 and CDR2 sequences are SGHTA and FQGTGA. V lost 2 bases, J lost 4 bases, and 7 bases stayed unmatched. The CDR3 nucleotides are TGTGCCAGCAGCTTATCGGTAGGGGGCGGCACCGGGGAGCTGTTTTTT. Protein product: CASSLSVGGGTGELFF.

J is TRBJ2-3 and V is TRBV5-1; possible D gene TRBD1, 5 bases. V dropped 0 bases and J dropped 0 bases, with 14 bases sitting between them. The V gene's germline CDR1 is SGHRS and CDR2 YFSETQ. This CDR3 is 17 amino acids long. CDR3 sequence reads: CASSLGGAAASTDTQYF. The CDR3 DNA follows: TGCGCCAGCAGCTTGGGTGGGGCCGCGGCGAGCACAGATACGCAGTATTTT. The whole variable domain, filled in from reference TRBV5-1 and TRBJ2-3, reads KAGVTQTPRYLIKTRGQQVTLSCSPISGHRSVSWYQQTPGQGLQFLFEYFSETQRNKGNFPGRFSGRQFSNSRSEMNVSTLELGDSALYLCASSLGGAAASTDTQYFGPGTRLTVL.